One T cell receptor (beta chain) is described in this entry. Its antigen is unknown. Between days 9 and 11 of culture, CD4+ T cells were separated out. Looked up from germline, CDR1 is LNHDA and CDR2 is SQIVND (reference sequence). Trimming cost V 6 bases and J 10 bases; bases outside gene matches: 12. This CDR3 has 14 residues. The data were taken from a study of vaccination effects on CD4 cells after COVID-19. This table comes from immunoSEQ multiplex PCR, and its TCRdb copy is limited to in-frame clones, with some not included. The table lists 50,000 to 70,000 clones, 72% of them singletons, with 20% to 25% in the top ten.

The chain is built from TRBV19 and TRBJ1-2; 9 nucleotides agree with TRBD1. Sequences were derived from CD4+ T cells from PBMCs cultured without peptide, sampled before COVID-19 vaccination. This clonotype was obtained from a human donor who had a prior SARS-CoV-2 infection. CDR3 protein: CASSAPGQGSFYTF. CDR3 DNA sequence: TGTGCCAGTAGCGCCCCGGGACAGGGATCTTTCTACACCTTC.